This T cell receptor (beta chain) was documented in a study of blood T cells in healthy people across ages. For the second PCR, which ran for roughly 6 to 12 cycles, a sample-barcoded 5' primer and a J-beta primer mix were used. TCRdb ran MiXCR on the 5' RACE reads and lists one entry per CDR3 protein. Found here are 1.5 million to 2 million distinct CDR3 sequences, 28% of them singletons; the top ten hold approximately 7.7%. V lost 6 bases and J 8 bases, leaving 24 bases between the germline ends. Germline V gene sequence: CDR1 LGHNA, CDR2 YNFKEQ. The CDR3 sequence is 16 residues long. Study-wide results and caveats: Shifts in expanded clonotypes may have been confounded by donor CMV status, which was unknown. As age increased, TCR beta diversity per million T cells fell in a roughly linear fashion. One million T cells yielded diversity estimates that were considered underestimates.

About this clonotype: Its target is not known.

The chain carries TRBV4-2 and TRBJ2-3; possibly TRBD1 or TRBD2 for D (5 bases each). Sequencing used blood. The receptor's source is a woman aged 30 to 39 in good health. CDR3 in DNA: TGTGCCAGCAGTCCTAAGGGGCTAGCCCCCTCAGGTACGCAGTATTTT. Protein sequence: CASSPKGLAPSGTQYF.